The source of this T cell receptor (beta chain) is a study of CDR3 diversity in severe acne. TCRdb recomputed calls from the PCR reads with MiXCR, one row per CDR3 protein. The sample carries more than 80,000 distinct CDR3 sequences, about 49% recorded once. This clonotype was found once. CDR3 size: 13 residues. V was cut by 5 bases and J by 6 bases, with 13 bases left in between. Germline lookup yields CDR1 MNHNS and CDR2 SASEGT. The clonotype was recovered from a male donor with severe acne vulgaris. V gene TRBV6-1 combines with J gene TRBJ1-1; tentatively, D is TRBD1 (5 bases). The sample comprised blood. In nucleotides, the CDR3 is TGTGCCAGCAGTTTTAGGGGCCCCGCTGAAGCTTTCTTT. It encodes CASSFRGPAEAFF.